A selection of T cell receptor beta chains follows, all from one sample in a study of T cells after yellow fever vaccination. TCRdb ran MiXCR on the 5' RACE reads and lists one entry per CDR3 protein. Of about 110,000 distinct CDR3 sequences in the sample, 6.5% to 9% were seen once. This material consisted of CD8+ T cells sorted from PBMCs, taken 45 days after the yellow fever booster vaccination. Source of these receptors: a young man who received the YFV17D yellow fever vaccine. CDR3s include the opening cysteine and the closing phenylalanine or tryptophan. A D gene is named only where the DNA matches it firmly. Size tells how often a clone was seen (once, few, many) or the class of an expanded clone, and some rows leave it out.

clone_size: many; j_call: TRBJ2-2; v_call: TRBV6-5; d_call: .; cdr3_nt: TGTGCCAGCAGTTACTCCAGGGACGGGGAGCTGTTTTTT; cdr3_aa: CASSYSRDGELFF
clone_size: many; j_call: TRBJ1-4; v_call: TRBV7-9; d_call: TRBD1; cdr3_nt: TGTGCCAGCAGCGATTGGACAGGGGCTAACGAAAAACTGTTTTTT; cdr3_aa: CASSDWTGANEKLFF
clone_size: many; j_call: TRBJ2-1; v_call: TRBV20-1; d_call: .; cdr3_nt: TGCAGTGCAGAGAAGGGGGAGGGCCTCTACAATGAGCAGTTCTTC; cdr3_aa: CSAEKGEGLYNEQFF
clone_size: few; j_call: TRBJ2-7; v_call: TRBV4-3; d_call: .; cdr3_nt: TGCGCCAGCAGCCTCATCCTCGGGGGAAACACCTACGAGCAGTACTTC; cdr3_aa: CASSLILGGNTYEQYF
clone_size: many; j_call: TRBJ2-7; v_call: TRBV12-3/TRBV12-4; d_call: .; cdr3_nt: TGTGCCAGCACCCCGACGGGCAGGGAACACGAGCAGTACTTC; cdr3_aa: CASTPTGREHEQYF
clone_size: many; j_call: TRBJ2-7; v_call: TRBV12-3/TRBV12-4; d_call: TRBD1; cdr3_nt: TGTGCCAGCAGCCACACTGACAGGGGGCAGTACGAGCAGTACTTC; cdr3_aa: CASSHTDRGQYEQYF
clone_size: many; j_call: TRBJ2-1; v_call: TRBV7-9; d_call: TRBD1; cdr3_nt: TGTGCCAGCAGCTTACCGGACAGGGGGCACAATGAGCAGTTCTTC; cdr3_aa: CASSLPDRGHNEQFF
clone_size: few; j_call: TRBJ1-5; v_call: TRBV6-2/TRBV6-3; d_call: TRBD1; cdr3_nt: TGTGCCAGCAGCCGGACAGGCCTTCTCAATCAGCCCCAGCATTTT; cdr3_aa: CASSRTGLLNQPQHF
clone_size: many; j_call: TRBJ1-2; v_call: TRBV15; d_call: .; cdr3_nt: TGTGCCACCAGCAGTCCATACGAGAACTATGGCTACACCTTC; cdr3_aa: CATSSPYENYGYTF
clone_size: few; j_call: TRBJ1-1; v_call: TRBV10-2; d_call: .; cdr3_nt: TGCGCCAGCACCTCTTTGAACACTGAAGCTTTCTTT; cdr3_aa: CASTSLNTEAFF
clone_size: many; j_call: TRBJ2-7; v_call: TRBV27; d_call: .; cdr3_nt: TGTGCCAGCAGTTCAGGGACGGGTTTCTACGAGCAGTACTTC; cdr3_aa: CASSSGTGFYEQYF
clone_size: many; j_call: TRBJ2-1; v_call: TRBV5-6; d_call: TRBD2; cdr3_nt: TGTGCCAGCAGCTTGGGCCTAGCGGGAGCCCCCTACAATGAGCAGTTCTTC; cdr3_aa: CASSLGLAGAPYNEQFF
clone_size: many; j_call: TRBJ2-7; v_call: TRBV6-2/TRBV6-3; d_call: .; cdr3_nt: TGTGCCAGCACTCCGACTAGGACCCTTTCCTACGAGCAGTACTTC; cdr3_aa: CASTPTRTLSYEQYF
clone_size: .; j_call: TRBJ2-1; v_call: TRBV7-9; d_call: TRBD1; cdr3_nt: TGTGCCAGCAGCTCCGACAGGGACCAAAGCTCCTACAATGAGCAGTTCTTC; cdr3_aa: CASSSDRDQSSYNEQFF
clone_size: many; j_call: TRBJ2-7; v_call: TRBV5-1; d_call: .; cdr3_nt: TGCGCCAGCAGACCCCACCTAGCGAGTTCCTACGAGCAGTACTTC; cdr3_aa: CASRPHLASSYEQYF
clone_size: .; j_call: TRBJ2-1; v_call: TRBV21-1; d_call: .; cdr3_nt: TGTGCCAGCAGCAAAAGACATTACACCTACAATGAGCAGTTCTTC; cdr3_aa: CASSKRHYTYNEQFF
clone_size: .; j_call: TRBJ1-3; v_call: TRBV20-1; d_call: .; cdr3_nt: TGCAGTGCTAGAGAGAGACGGAGGAGCGCTGGAAACACCATATATTTT; cdr3_aa: CSARERRRSAGNTIYF
clone_size: many; j_call: TRBJ1-1; v_call: TRBV10-3; d_call: .; cdr3_nt: TGTGCCATCAGTGAGGCGTACACTGAAGCTTTCTTT; cdr3_aa: CAISEAYTEAFF
clone_size: many; j_call: TRBJ2-7; v_call: TRBV4-3; d_call: TRBD1; cdr3_nt: TGCGCCAGCAGCCAAACAGGGGGCCGCGAGCAGTACTTC; cdr3_aa: CASSQTGGREQYF